This T cell receptor beta chain originates from a study of blood T cell repertoires in COVID-19 (dated by TCRdb to 2018 to 2021). Describing the broader study: Samples covering the acute and convalescent phases of COVID-19 were provided by collaborators in the United States, Italy and Spain. The samples were drawn from two sources: the first 160 participants of the ongoing ImmuneRACE study, and 1,254 subjects contributed by 6 global collaborators. The repertoires were made available in a free public database intended to serve as a resource for research on the immune response to SARS-CoV-2. The sample metadata nearly always contained a de-identified subject ID, COVID-19 status, age in years and sex. Where available, HLA class I and class II types were taken from metadata supplied by the sample provider and were not determined by assay-based typing. Deeply sampled blood TCRbeta repertoires from subjects exposed to, actively infected with, or recovered from COVID-19 were included in the dataset. The material from the prospective study consisted of cDNA or gDNA derived from T cells, B-cell-depleted T cells, or PBMCs. Here is what the overall study found, with its caveats: The amount of clinical and demographic metadata varied by source and participant and was provided uncurated.

For this clone: Its recognized antigen is unknown. No base quality values were provided; no much bigger clone lies one nucleotide off.

The CDR3 covers 15 residues, taking in both the cysteine and the phenylalanine. Solely the CDR3 DNA is kept, with 45 bases framed from the first base. As encoded in the germline V gene, CDR1 is SGDLS while CDR2 is YYNGEE. V is trimmed back by 1 base and J by 1 base, and the junction contains 2 bases that no gene match accounts for. TCRbeta CDR3 regions were amplified from genomic DNA using the immunoSEQ Assay, a bias-controlled multiplex PCR. Per the original workflow: The number of nucleated cells in each sample was estimated by amplification of reference gene primers within the assay. To quantify the absolute abundance of each unique TCRbeta CDR3 rearrangement, sequence reads were collapsed and filtered. Productive Simpson clonality was computed per sample as the square root of Simpson's diversity index over productive rearrangements. Held by TCRdb, this immuneACCESS table contains in-frame sequences only and omits some clones. Under half of the omission traces to an unresolved V gene where checked; the cause of the rest is unknown. V and J calls and clone size follow that table, whereas D and trimming were derived from the DNA. This sample is represented by some 260,000 clones; roughly 82% of them were singletons. The ten largest clones take up 4.5% to 6% of the sample.

Collaborating institutions collected whole blood in K2EDTA tubes following their own protocols. For TCRbeta analysis, collaborator samples were shipped as frozen whole blood, as isolated PBMCs, or as DNA extracted from either sample type. The receptor chain draws on TRBV9 and TRBJ2-3, with 8 middle bases fitting TRBD2. Material for sequencing was peripheral blood. This receptor was obtained from a woman over 75 with active or convalescent COVID-19. The DNA sequence is given as TGTGCCAGCAGCGTACAACTAGCGGGCACAGATACGCAGTATTTT. Its coded protein is CASSVQLAGTDTQYF.